A selection of T cell receptor beta chains follows, all from one sample in a study of cytomegalovirus exposure and HLA in healthy donors. The repertoire was sequenced with immunoSEQ multiplex PCR; TCRdb's copy has only in-frame clones and lacks some. The sample includes about 190,000 clones, roughly three quarters seen only once; the top ten take around 1.6%. The sample consisted of PBMCs. These TCRs come from a woman aged 18-30 years in good health and CMV-seronegative. The CDR3 runs from the conserved cysteine through the conserved F or W. A D gene is named only where the DNA matches it firmly. The listing skips clone size in some rows; elsewhere it reads once, few, many or a size class.

V: TRBV9; size: NA; D: TRBD1; J: TRBJ1-6; CDR3: CASSVDVTGPSPLHF; DNA: TGTGCCAGCAGCGTAGACGTGACAGGGCCTTCACCCCTCCACTTT
V: TRBV9; size: NA; D: TRBD2; J: TRBJ2-7; CDR3: CASSVAGGRPHEQYF; DNA: TGTGCCAGCAGCGTAGCTGGCGGGAGACCCCACGAGCAGTACTTC
V: TRBV6-1; size: NA; D: TRBD1; J: TRBJ1-6; CDR3: CASSEIPTGDSPLHF; DNA: TGTGCCAGCAGCGAAATCCCGACAGGGGATTCACCCCTCCACTTT
V: TRBV15; size: medium-sized; D: NA; J: TRBJ2-3; CDR3: CATSGTPARDTQYF; DNA: TGTGCCACCAGCGGAACTCCCGCTAGGGATACGCAGTATTTT
V: TRBV19; size: NA; D: NA; J: TRBJ2-1; CDR3: CASSIGIKRSSYNEQFF; DNA: TGTGCCAGTAGTATAGGGATAAAGCGGAGCTCCTACAATGAGCAGTTCTTC
V: TRBV28; size: NA; D: TRBD1; J: TRBJ1-6; CDR3: CASSSGTGANSPLHF; DNA: TGTGCCAGCAGCTCGGGTACAGGGGCAAATTCACCCCTCCACTTT
V: TRBV18; size: NA; D: NA; J: TRBJ1-1; CDR3: CASSPRLLGDTEAFF; DNA: TGTGCCAGCTCACCGCGGCTTCTCGGGGACACTGAAGCTTTCTTT
V: TRBV19; size: NA; D: TRBD2; J: TRBJ2-5; CDR3: CASGAGGPQTQYF; DNA: TGTGCCAGCGGAGCGGGGGGGCCTCAGACCCAGTACTTC
V: TRBV7-8; size: NA; D: TRBD1; J: TRBJ2-5; CDR3: CASSIPSDGRTGSQETQYF; DNA: TGTGCCAGCAGCATCCCCTCGGATGGGAGGACAGGGTCCCAAGAGACCCAGTACTTC
V: TRBV9; size: NA; D: TRBD1; J: TRBJ2-1; CDR3: CASSDPGTGGLDEQFF; DNA: TGTGCCAGCAGCGACCCCGGGACAGGGGGCTTGGATGAGCAGTTCTTC
V: TRBV6-1; size: once; D: NA; J: TRBJ2-7; CDR3: CASSVRQYYEQYF; DNA: TGTGCCAGCAGTGTGCGACAGTACTACGAGCAGTACTTC
V: TRBV9; size: NA; D: TRBD1; J: TRBJ1-6; CDR3: CASSATPERQGLDNSPLHF; DNA: TGTGCCAGCAGCGCCACCCCAGAAAGACAGGGATTGGATAATTCACCCCTCCACTTT
V: TRBV5-1; size: NA; D: NA; J: TRBJ2-1; CDR3: CASSEGQYNEQFF; DNA: TGCGCCAGCAGCGAAGGACAGTACAATGAGCAGTTCTTC
V: TRBV9; size: NA; D: TRBD2; J: TRBJ2-7; CDR3: CASSAGTSGLYEQYF; DNA: TGTGCCAGCAGCGCCGGGACTAGCGGTTTGTACGAGCAGTACTTC
V: TRBV10-3; size: NA; D: TRBD2; J: TRBJ2-3; CDR3: CAISVVASGRAKDTQYF; DNA: TGTGCCATCAGTGTAGTGGCTAGCGGGAGGGCCAAAGATACGCAGTATTTT
V: TRBV2; size: NA; D: NA; J: TRBJ2-7; CDR3: CASSAMENEQYF; DNA: TGTGCCAGCAGCGCCATGGAGAACGAGCAGTACTTC
V: TRBV4-1; size: NA; D: NA; J: TRBJ2-7; CDR3: CASSQGRAQKGYEQYF; DNA: TGCGCCAGCAGCCAAGGGCGGGCCCAAAAAGGCTACGAGCAGTACTTC
V: TRBV15; size: NA; D: TRBD1; J: TRBJ1-2; CDR3: CATSRYRTGVGYTF; DNA: TGTGCCACCAGCAGGTATCGGACAGGGGTTGGCTACACCTTC
V: TRBV28; size: NA; D: NA; J: TRBJ1-1; CDR3: CASRPPRGEAFF; DNA: TGTGCCAGCAGGCCTCCCAGGGGCGAAGCTTTCTTT